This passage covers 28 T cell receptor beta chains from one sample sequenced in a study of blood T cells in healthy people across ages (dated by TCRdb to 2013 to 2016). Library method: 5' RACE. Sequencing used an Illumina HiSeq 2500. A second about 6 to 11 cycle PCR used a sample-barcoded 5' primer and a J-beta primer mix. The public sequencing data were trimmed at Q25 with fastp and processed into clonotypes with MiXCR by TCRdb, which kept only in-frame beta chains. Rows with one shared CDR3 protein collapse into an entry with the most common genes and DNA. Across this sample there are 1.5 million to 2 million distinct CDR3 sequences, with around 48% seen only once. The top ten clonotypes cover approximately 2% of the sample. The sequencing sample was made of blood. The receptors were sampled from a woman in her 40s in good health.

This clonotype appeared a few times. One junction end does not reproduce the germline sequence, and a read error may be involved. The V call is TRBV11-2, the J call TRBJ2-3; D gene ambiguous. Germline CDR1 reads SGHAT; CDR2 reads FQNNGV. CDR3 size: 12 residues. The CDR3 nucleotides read TGTGCCAGCAGTTTAGGTTGGGATACGCAGTATTTT. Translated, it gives CASSLGWDTQYF.

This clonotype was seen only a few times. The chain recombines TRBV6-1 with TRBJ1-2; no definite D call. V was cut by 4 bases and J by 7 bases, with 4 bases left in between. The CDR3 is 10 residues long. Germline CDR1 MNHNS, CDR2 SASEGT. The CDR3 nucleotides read TGTGCCAGCAGTGTTGTTGGCTACACCTTC. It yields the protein CASSVVGYTF.

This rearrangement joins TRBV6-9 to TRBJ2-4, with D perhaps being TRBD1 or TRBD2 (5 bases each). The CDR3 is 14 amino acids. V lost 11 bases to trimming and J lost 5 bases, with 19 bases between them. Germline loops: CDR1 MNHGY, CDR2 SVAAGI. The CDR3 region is CAWGIGGIQNIQYF. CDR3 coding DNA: TGTGCCTGGGGGATTGGGGGTATTCAAAACATTCAGTACTTC.

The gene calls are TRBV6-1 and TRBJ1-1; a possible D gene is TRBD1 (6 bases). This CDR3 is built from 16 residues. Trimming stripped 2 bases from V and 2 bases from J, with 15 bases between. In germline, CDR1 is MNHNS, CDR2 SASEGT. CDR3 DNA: TGTGCCAGCAGTGAAACGACAGGCCTGGGAAACACTGAAGCTTTCTTT. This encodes CASSETTGLGNTEAFF.

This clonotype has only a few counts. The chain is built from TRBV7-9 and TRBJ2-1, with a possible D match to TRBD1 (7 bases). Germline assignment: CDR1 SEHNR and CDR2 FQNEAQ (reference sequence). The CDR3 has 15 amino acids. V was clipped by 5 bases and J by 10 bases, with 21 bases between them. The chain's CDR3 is CASSRGTATAREQFF. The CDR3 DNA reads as TGTGCCAGCAGCCGCGGGACAGCGACGGCCCGGGAGCAGTTCTTC.

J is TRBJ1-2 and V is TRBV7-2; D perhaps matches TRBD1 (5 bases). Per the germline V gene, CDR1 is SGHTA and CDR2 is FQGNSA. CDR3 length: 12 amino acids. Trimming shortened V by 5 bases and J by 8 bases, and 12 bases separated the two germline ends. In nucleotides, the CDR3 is TGTGCCAGCAGCCCCAAGGGGAACGGCTACACCTTC. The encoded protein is CASSPKGNGYTF. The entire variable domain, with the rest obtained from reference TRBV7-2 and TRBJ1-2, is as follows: GAGVSQSPSNKVTEKGKDVELRCDPISGHTALYWYRQSLGQGLEFLIYFQGNSAPDKSGLPSDRFSAERTGGSVSTLTIQRTQQEDSAVYLCASSPKGNGYTFGSGTRLTVV.

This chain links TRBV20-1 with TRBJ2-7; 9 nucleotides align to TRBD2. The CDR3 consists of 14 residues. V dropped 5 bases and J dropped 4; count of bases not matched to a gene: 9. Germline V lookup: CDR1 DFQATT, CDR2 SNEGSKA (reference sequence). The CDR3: CSAGTGTSLYEQYF. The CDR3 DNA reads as TGCAGTGCTGGTACCGGGACTAGCTTGTACGAGCAGTACTTC.

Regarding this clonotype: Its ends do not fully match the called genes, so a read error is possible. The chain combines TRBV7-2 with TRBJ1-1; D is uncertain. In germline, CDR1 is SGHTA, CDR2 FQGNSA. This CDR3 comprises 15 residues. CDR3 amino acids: CASSLASDPGVEAFF. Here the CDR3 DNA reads TGTGCCAGCAGCCTAGCCTCAGATCCGGGCGTTGAAGCTTTCTTT.

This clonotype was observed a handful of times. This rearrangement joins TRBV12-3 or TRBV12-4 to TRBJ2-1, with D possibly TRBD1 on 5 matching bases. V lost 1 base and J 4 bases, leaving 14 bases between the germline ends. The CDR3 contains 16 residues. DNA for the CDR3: TGTGCCAGCAGTTTAGGCCCCCAGGGCCTTTACAATGAGCAGTTCTTC. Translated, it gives CASSLGPQGLYNEQFF.

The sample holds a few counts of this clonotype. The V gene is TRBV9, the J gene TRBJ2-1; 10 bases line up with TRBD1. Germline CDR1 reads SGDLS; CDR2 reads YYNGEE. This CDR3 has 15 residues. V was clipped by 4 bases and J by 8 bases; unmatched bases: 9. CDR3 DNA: TGTGCCAGCAGCCCCCGGGACAGGGGAGAATATGAGCAGTTCTTC. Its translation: CASSPRDRGEYEQFF.

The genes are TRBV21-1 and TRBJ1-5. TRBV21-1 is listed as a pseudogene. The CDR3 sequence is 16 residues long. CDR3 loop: CASSPTGEDSNQPQHF. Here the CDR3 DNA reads TGTGCCAGCAGTCCAACCGGGGAGGATAGCAATCAGCCCCAGCATTTT.

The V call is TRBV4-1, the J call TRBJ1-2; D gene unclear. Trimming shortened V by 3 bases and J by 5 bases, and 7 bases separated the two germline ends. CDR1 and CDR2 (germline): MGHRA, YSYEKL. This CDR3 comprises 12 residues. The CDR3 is CASSHWPYGYTF. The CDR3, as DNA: TGCGCCAGCAGCCATTGGCCGTATGGCTACACCTTC.

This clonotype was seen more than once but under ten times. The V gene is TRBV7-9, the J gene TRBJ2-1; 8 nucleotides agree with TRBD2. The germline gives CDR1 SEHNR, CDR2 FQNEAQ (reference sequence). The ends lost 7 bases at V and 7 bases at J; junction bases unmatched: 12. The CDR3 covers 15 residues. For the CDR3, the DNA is TGTGCCAGCACGTCACCGGGGGGGGCCGGGAATGAGCAGTTCTTC. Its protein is CASTSPGGAGNEQFF.

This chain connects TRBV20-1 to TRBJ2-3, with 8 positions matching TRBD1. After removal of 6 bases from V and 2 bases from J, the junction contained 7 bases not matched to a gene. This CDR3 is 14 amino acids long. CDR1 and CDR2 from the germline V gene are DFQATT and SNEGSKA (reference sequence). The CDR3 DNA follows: TGCAGTGCCAACCAACAGGGGGACACAGATACGCAGTATTTT. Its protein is CSANQQGDTDTQYF.

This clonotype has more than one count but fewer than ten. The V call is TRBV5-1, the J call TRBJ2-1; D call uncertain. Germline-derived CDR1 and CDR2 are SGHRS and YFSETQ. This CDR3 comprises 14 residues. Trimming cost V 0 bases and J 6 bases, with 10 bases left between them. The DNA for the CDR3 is TGCGCCAGCAGCTTGGTAGGCTTTAGCAATGAGCAGTTCTTC. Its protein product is CASSLVGFSNEQFF.

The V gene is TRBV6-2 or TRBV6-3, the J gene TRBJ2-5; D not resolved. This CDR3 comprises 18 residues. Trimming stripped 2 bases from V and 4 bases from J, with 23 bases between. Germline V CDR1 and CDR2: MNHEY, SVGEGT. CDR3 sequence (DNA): TGTGCCAGCAGTTACGGGCCCCCCGGATTAGTACAAGGAGAGACCCAGTACTTC. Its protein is CASSYGPPGLVQGETQYF.

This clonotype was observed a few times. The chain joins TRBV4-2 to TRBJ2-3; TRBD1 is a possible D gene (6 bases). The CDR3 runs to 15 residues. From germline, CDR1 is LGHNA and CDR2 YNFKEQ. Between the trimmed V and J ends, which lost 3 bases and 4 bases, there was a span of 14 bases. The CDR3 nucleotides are TGTGCCAGCAGCCAGAACAGGGTTAGGGCAGATACGCAGTATTTT. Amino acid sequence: CASSQNRVRADTQYF.

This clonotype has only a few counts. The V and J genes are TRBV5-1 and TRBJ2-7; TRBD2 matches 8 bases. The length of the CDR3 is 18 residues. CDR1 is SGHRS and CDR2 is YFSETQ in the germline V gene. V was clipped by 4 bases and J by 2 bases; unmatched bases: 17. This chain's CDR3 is CASSPGHASGLITYEQYF. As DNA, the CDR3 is TGCGCCAGCAGCCCCGGCCATGCTAGCGGGCTCATTACCTACGAGCAGTACTTC.

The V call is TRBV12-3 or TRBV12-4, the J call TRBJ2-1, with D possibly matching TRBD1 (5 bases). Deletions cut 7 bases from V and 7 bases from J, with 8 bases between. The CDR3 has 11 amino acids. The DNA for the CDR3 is TGTGCCAGCATGGGGCTAAATGAGCAGTTCTTC. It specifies CASMGLNEQFF.

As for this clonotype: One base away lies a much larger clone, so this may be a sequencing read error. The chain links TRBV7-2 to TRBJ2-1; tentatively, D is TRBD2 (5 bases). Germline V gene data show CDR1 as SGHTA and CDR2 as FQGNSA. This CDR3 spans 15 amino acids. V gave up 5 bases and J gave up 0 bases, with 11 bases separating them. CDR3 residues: CASSPPEGSYNEQFF. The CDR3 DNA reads TGTGCCAGCAGCCCCCCCGAGGGCTCCTACAATGAGCAGTTCTTC.

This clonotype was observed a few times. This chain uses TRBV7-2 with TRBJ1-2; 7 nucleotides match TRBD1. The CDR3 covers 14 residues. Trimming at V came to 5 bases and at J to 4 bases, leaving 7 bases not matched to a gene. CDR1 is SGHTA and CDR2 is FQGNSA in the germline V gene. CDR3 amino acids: CASSPGGDSYGYTF. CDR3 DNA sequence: TGTGCCAGCAGCCCGGGGGGGGACAGCTATGGCTACACCTTC.

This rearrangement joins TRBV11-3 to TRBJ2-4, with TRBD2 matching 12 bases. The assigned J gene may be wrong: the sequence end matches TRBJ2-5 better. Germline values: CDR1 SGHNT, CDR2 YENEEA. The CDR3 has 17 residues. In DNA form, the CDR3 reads TGTGCCAGCAGCCCAAGGACTAGCGGGGCGTCCCAAGAGACCCAGTACTTC. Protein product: CASSPRTSGASQETQYF.

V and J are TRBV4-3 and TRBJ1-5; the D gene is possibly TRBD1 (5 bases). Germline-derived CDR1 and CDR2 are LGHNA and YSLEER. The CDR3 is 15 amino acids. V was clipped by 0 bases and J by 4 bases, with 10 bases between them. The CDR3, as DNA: TGCGCCAGCAGCCAAGACAGGGCCGCGAATCAGCCCCAGCATTTT. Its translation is CASSQDRAANQPQHF.

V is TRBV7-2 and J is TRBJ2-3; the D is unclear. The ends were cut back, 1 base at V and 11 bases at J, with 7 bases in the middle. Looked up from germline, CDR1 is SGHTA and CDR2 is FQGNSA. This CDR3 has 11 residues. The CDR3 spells CASSLDGWQYF. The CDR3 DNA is TGTGCCAGCAGCTTAGATGGGTGGCAGTATTTT.

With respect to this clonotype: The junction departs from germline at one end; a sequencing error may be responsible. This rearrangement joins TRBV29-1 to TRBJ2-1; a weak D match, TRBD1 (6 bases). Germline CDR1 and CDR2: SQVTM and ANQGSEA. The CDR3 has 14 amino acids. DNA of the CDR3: TGCAGCGTTAAGGGACAAGTACTTTACAATGAGCAGTCCTTC. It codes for CSVKGQVLYNEQSF.

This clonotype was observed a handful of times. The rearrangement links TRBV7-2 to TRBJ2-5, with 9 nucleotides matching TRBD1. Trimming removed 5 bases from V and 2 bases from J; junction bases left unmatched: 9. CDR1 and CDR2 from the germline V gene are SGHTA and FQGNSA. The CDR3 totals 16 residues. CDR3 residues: CASSTTGTGRQETQYF. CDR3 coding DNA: TGTGCCAGCAGCACTACCGGGACAGGGAGGCAAGAGACCCAGTACTTC.

In nucleotides, the CDR3 is TGTGCCAGCAGCTCCACCCCGGACGGAAACTATGGCTACACCTTC. It codes for CASSSTPDGNYGYTF. This rearrangement joins TRBV7-2 to TRBJ1-2; D unclear. This CDR3 spans 15 amino acids. The germline V gene has CDR1 SGHTA and CDR2 FQGNSA. V was clipped by 4 bases and J by 2 bases, with 14 bases between them.

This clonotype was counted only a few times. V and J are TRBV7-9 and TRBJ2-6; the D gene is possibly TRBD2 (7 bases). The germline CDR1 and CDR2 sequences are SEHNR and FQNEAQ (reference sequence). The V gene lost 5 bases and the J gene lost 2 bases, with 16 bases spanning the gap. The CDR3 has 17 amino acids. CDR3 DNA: TGTGCCAGCAGCCAGGAGGGGGGGCGAACTGGGGCCAACGTCCTGACTTTC. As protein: CASSQEGGRTGANVLTF.